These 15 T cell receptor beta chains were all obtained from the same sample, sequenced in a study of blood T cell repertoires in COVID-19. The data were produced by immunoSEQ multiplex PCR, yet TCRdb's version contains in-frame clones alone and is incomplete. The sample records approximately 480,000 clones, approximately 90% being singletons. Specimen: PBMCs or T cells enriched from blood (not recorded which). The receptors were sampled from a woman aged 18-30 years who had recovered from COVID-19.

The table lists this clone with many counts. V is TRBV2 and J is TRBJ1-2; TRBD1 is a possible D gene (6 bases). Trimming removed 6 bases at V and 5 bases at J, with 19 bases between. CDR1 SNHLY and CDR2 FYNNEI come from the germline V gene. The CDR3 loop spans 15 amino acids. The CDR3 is CASSGRGGPQYGYTF. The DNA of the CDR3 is TGTGCCAGCAGCGGTAGGGGGGGCCCGCAATATGGCTACACCTTC. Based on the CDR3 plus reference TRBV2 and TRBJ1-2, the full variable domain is EPEVTQTPSHQVTQMGQEVILRCVPISNHLYFYWYRQILGQKVEFLVSFYNNEISEKSEIFDDQFSVERPDGSNFTLKIRSTKLEDSAMYFCASSGRGGPQYGYTFGSGTRLTVV.

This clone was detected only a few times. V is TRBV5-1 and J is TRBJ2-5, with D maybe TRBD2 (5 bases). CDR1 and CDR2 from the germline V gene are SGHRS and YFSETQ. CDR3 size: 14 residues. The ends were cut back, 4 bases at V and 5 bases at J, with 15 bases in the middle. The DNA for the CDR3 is TGCGCCAGCAGCGAGGACTCCGGGGAGGAGACCCAGTACTTC. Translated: CASSEDSGEETQYF.

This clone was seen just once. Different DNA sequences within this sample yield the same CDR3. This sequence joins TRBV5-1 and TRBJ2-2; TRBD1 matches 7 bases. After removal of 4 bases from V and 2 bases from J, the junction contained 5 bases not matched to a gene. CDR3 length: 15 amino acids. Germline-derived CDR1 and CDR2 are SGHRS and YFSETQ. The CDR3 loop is CASSPGTANTGELFF. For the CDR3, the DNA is TGCGCCAGCAGCCCCGGGACAGCCAACACCGGGGAGCTGTTTTTT.

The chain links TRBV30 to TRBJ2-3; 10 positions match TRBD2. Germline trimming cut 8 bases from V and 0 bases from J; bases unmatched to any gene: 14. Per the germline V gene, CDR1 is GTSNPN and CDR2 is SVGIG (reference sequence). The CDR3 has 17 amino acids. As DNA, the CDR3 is TGTGCCCGGGCTGGGGGTAGCGGGGGGATTAGCACAGATACGCAGTATTTT. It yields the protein CARAGGSGGISTDTQYF.

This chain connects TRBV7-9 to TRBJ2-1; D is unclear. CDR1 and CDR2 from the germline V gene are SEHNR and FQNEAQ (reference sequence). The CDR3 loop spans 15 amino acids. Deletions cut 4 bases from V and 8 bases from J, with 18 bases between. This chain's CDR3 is CASSSHITTADEQFF. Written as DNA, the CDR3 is TGTGCCAGCAGCTCCCACATCACCACCGCGGATGAGCAGTTCTTC.

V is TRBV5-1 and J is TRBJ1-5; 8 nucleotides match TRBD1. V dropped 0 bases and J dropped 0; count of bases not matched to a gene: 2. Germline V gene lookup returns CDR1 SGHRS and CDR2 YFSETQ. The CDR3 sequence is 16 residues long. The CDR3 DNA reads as TGCGCCAGCAGCTTGGGGACAGGGACTAGCAATCAGCCCCAGCATTTT. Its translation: CASSLGTGTSNQPQHF.

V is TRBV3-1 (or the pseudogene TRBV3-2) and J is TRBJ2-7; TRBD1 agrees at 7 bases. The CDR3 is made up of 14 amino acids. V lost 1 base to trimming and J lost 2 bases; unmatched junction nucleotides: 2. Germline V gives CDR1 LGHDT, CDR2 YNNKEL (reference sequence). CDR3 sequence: CASSQGDSPYEQYF. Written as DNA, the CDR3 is TGTGCCAGCAGCCAAGGGGACAGTCCCTACGAGCAGTACTTC.

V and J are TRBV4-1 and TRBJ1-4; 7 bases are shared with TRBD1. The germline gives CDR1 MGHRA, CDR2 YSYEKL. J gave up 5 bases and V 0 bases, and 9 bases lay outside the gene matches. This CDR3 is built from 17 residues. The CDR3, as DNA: TGCGCCAGCAGCCAAGAGGCCGGGACAGAGGGGAATGAAAAACTGTTTTTT. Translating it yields CASSQEAGTEGNEKLFF.

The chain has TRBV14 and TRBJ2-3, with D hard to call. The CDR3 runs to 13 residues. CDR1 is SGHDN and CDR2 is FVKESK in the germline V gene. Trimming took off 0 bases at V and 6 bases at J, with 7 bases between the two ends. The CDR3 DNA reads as TGTGCCAGCAGCCAAGATAACCAGGATACGCAGTATTTT. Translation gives CASSQDNQDTQYF.

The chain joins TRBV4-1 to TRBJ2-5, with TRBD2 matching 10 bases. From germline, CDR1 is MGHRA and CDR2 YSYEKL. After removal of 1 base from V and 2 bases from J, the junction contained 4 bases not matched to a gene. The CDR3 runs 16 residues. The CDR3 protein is CASSQVGSGGQETQYF. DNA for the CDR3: TGCGCCAGCAGCCAAGTGGGTAGCGGGGGGCAAGAGACCCAGTACTTC.

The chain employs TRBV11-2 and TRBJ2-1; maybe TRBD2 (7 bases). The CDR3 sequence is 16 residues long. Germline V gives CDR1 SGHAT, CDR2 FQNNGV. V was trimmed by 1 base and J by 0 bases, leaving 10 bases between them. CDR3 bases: TGTGCCAGCAGCTTAGTCGCGGGGGCCTCCTACAATGAGCAGTTCTTC. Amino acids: CASSLVAGASYNEQFF.

The CDR3: CASSHRGRNTEAFF. CDR3 sequence (DNA): TGTGCCAGCAGCCACAGGGGGAGGAACACTGAAGCTTTCTTT. This chain links TRBV3-1 (or the pseudogene TRBV3-2) with TRBJ1-1, with 7 bases fitting TRBD1. Germline V gene sequence: CDR1 LGHDT, CDR2 YNNKEL (reference sequence). V lost 3 bases and J lost 1; bases outside the gene matches: 2. This CDR3 region has 14 residues.

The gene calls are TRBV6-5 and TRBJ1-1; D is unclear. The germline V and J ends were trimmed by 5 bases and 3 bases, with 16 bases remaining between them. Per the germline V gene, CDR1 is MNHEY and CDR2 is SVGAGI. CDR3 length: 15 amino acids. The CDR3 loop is CASSTSFNMHTEAFF. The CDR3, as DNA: TGTGCCAGCAGTACAAGTTTTAATATGCACACTGAAGCTTTCTTT.

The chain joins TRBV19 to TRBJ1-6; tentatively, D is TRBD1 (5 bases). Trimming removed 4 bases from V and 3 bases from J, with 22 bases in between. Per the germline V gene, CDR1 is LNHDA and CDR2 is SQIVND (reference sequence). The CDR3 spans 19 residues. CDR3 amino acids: CASSTSVLRGTSYNSPLHF. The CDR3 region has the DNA TGTGCCAGTAGTACCTCCGTTCTTCGGGGGACTAGCTATAATTCACCCCTCCACTTT.

Here the CDR3 reads CASSRVNPTNYGYTF. The CDR3 bases are TGTGCCAGCAGCCGAGTTAACCCCACTAACTATGGCTACACCTTC. This chain links TRBV7-9 with TRBJ1-2; D is unclear. The germline CDR1 and CDR2 sequences are SEHNR and FQNEAQ (reference sequence). CDR3 length: 15 amino acids. Trimming took 5 bases from V and 0 from J, leaving 13 bases between them.